The 19 T cell receptor beta chains reported below all come from one sample, sequenced in a study of T cells in localized non-small cell lung cancer. Produced via immunoSEQ multiplex PCR; TCRdb's table is partial and in-frame only. The repertoire consists of around 17,000 clones, with approximately 90% occurring once and the leading ten covering 3% to 4.5%. The material sequenced was peripheral blood, taken before any cancer treatment. The source of these receptors is a male donor at least 60 years old with stage II squamous cell lung carcinoma.

This clone occurred a few times. This rearrangement joins TRBV30 to TRBJ2-7; tentatively, D is TRBD2 (6 bases). CDR3 length equals 15 residues. Per the germline V gene, CDR1 is GTSNPN and CDR2 is SVGIG (reference sequence). Trimming pared 2 bases from V and 7 bases from J, leaving 21 bases between. CDR3 bases: TGTGCCTGGAGTATTTCTGCGGGCGGGGCTGGGGAGCAGTACTTC. It specifies CAWSISAGGAGEQYF.

The DNA of the CDR3 is TGTGCCAGCAGCTCAAGGGAGGGGACTGTTTTTACGACTTTCTTT. It specifies CASSSREGTVFTTFF. The chain combines TRBV7-9 with TRBJ1-1; D possibly corresponds to TRBD1 (5 bases). This CDR3 is built from 15 residues. Trimming stripped 4 bases from V and 12 bases from J, with 24 bases between. Germline V lookup: CDR1 SEHNR, CDR2 FQNEAQ (reference sequence).

Only a few counts were recorded for this clone. The chain is built from TRBV30 and TRBJ1-4; 8 bases map to TRBD1. Trimming at V came to 2 bases and at J to 0 bases, leaving 5 bases not matched to a gene. Germline CDR1 reads GTSNPN; CDR2 reads SVGIG (reference sequence). The CDR3 covers 16 residues. CDR3 amino acids: CAWSITGGATNEKLFF. The CDR3 DNA reads as TGTGCCTGGAGTATAACAGGGGGTGCAACTAATGAAAAACTGTTTTTT.

This chain links TRBV7-2 with TRBJ2-3; TRBD2 matches 10 bases. Trimming removed 1 base from V and 3 bases from J; junction bases left unmatched: 13. This CDR3 has 19 amino acids. CDR1 and CDR2 from the germline V gene are SGHTA and FQGNSA. CDR3 amino acids: CASSLGGSSGRRRTDTQYF. The CDR3 nucleotides read TGTGCCAGCAGCTTAGGCGGGAGTAGCGGGAGGCGGAGGACAGATACGCAGTATTTT.

The rearrangement uses TRBV30 and TRBJ2-6; maybe TRBD1 (6 bases). V was shortened by 1 base and J by 0 bases, with 10 bases between the two germline ends. The CDR3 spans 16 residues. In germline, CDR1 is GTSNPN, CDR2 SVGIG (reference sequence). Here the CDR3 DNA reads TGTGCCTGGAGTGGGGGGCCTCGCTCTGGGGCCAACGTCCTGACTTTC. It is translated as CAWSGGPRSGANVLTF.

V is TRBV19 and J is TRBJ1-2; 9 bases match TRBD1. Germline assignment: CDR1 LNHDA and CDR2 SQIVND (reference sequence). The J segment lost 6 bases and the V segment lost 7 bases, leaving 9 bases of the junction unmatched. This CDR3 is built from 14 residues. CDR3 in DNA: TGTGCCAGTACCAATCCCGGGACAGGGCATGGCTACACCTTC. It encodes CASTNPGTGHGYTF.

The CDR3 DNA reads as TGTGCCAGCAGTTACGTCCAGGGGTACGAGCAGTACTTC. Its translation is CASSYVQGYEQYF. V usage is TRBV5-6 and J usage is TRBJ2-7, with TRBD1 as a possible D gene (6 bases). Trimming stripped 5 bases from V and 4 bases from J, with 13 bases between. Germline V lookup: CDR1 SGHDT, CDR2 YYEEEE. CDR3 length: 13 amino acids.

The gene calls are TRBV28 and TRBJ1-1; D is perhaps TRBD1 (5 bases). The V end was cut by 4 bases, the J end by 3 bases, with 9 bases between. This CDR3 comprises 13 residues. The V gene's germline CDR1 is MDHEN and CDR2 SYDVKM. The CDR3 nucleotides are TGTGCCAGCAGTTACAGGCCATACACTGAAGCTTTCTTT. Amino acids: CASSYRPYTEAFF.

The rearrangement uses TRBV4-1 and TRBJ2-5; 12 bases are shared with TRBD2. Germline-derived CDR1 and CDR2 are MGHRA and YSYEKL. Losses at the gene ends were 0 bases for V and 2 bases for J; bases not matched to a gene: 16. The CDR3 runs 21 residues. CDR3 nucleotide sequence: TGCGCCAGCAGCCAAGATGGAGGGGCTAGCGGGAGGGCCAGAGTACAAGAGACCCAGTACTTC. It encodes CASSQDGGASGRARVQETQYF.

The chain recombines TRBV18 with TRBJ2-1, with no clear D. CDR3 length equals 16 residues. Trimming shortened V by 1 base and J by 8 bases, and 18 bases separated the two germline ends. Germline lookup yields CDR1 KGHSH and CDR2 LQKENI. The CDR3 spells CASSPRIAAGIDEQFF. CDR3 nucleotides: TGTGCCAGCTCACCACGTATTGCGGCAGGTATCGATGAGCAGTTCTTC. Using reference TRBV18 and TRBJ2-1 for the parts outside the CDR3, the full variable domain is NAGVMQNPRHLVRRRGQEARLRCSPMKGHSHVYWYRQLPEEGLKFMVYLQKENIIDESGMPKERFSAEFPKEGPSILRIQQVVRGDSAAYFCASSPRIAAGIDEQFFGPGTRLTVL.

The chain employs TRBV27 and TRBJ2-7, with D tentatively TRBD1 (6 bases). This CDR3 has 13 amino acids. V gave up 4 bases and J gave up 2 bases, with 9 bases separating them. The germline CDR1 and CDR2 sequences are MNHEY and SMNVEV (reference sequence). The CDR3 region has the DNA TGTGCCAGCAGTTATCAGGGGCCCTACGAGCAGTACTTC. Translated, it gives CASSYQGPYEQYF.

This chain joins TRBV28 and TRBJ2-7; 12 bases map to TRBD1. There are 16 residues in the CDR3. Trimming at V came to 7 bases and at J to 4 bases, leaving 11 bases not matched to a gene. Germline V gene lookup returns CDR1 MDHEN and CDR2 SYDVKM. In nucleotides, the CDR3 is TGTGCCAGCACCCCCTCCGGGACAGGGGGCTGGTACGAGCAGTACTTC. The encoded protein is CASTPSGTGGWYEQYF.

The genes are TRBV2 and TRBJ1-1, with D maybe TRBD1 (5 bases). This CDR3 contains 16 residues. Germline CDR1 is SNHLY and CDR2 is FYNNEI. Trimming took off 1 base at V and 4 bases at J, with 16 bases between the two ends. CDR3 loop: CASSEVEGGVGTEAFF. The CDR3 bases are TGTGCCAGCAGTGAAGTAGAGGGAGGGGTGGGCACTGAAGCTTTCTTT.

V is TRBV27 and J is TRBJ1-5, with D maybe TRBD1 (6 bases). Germline CDR1 MNHEY, CDR2 SMNVEV (reference sequence). CDR3 size: 17 residues. With 0 bases removed from V and 3 bases from J, the gap between germline ends came to 15 bases. The CDR3 sequence is CASSLSVKQGPNQPQHF. The CDR3 region has the DNA TGTGCCAGCAGTTTATCCGTTAAACAGGGCCCCAATCAGCCCCAGCATTTT.

V and J are TRBV18 and TRBJ2-5; no definite D call. V was cut by 3 bases and J by 4 bases, with 9 bases left in between. Germline V lookup: CDR1 KGHSH, CDR2 LQKENI. This CDR3 region has 13 residues. Here the CDR3 reads CASSPPFLETQYF. The CDR3 region has the DNA TGTGCCAGCTCACCGCCTTTTTTAGAGACCCAGTACTTC.

CDR3 sequence: CASSYQGAGELFF. DNA of the CDR3: TGTGCCAGCAGTTACCAGGGGGCCGGGGAGCTGTTTTTT. The V call is TRBV6-6, the J call TRBJ2-2; 7 nucleotides align to TRBD1. The CDR3 is made up of 13 amino acids. Germline CDR1 and CDR2: MNHNY and SVGAGI (reference sequence). V lost 2 bases, J lost 6 bases, and 0 bases stayed unmatched.

The chain couples TRBV11-2 to TRBJ1-2, with 8 bases lining up with TRBD1. The length of the CDR3 is 14 residues. Germline values: CDR1 SGHAT, CDR2 FQNNGV. The junction had 9 bases not matched to a gene; V was cut back by 4 bases and J by 8 bases. The CDR3 nucleotides read TGTGCCAGCAGCTCCAACAGGGGGATTAGAGGCTACACCTTC. Protein sequence: CASSSNRGIRGYTF. Full variable domain (remainder filled in from reference TRBV11-2 and TRBJ1-2): EAGVAQSPRYKIIEKRQSVAFWCNPISGHATLYWYQQILGQGPKLLIQFQNNGVVDDSQLPKDRFSAERLKGVDSTLKIQPAKLEDSAVYLCASSSNRGIRGYTFGSGTRLTVV.

This clone was observed a few times. The rearrangement joins TRBV27 to TRBJ2-5, with 10 bases lining up with TRBD2. The ends lost 2 bases at V and 5 bases at J; junction bases unmatched: 2. Germline V lookup: CDR1 MNHEY, CDR2 SMNVEV (reference sequence). The CDR3 has 14 residues. DNA for the CDR3: TGTGCCAGCAGTTTAAGCGGGAGGGTGGAGACCCAGTACTTC. Translated, it gives CASSLSGRVETQYF.

The V gene is TRBV5-4, the J gene TRBJ1-1; 7 bases are shared with TRBD1. The CDR3 runs to 16 residues. Losses at the gene ends were 5 bases for V and 1 base for J; bases not matched to a gene: 11. The germline V gene has CDR1 SGHNT and CDR2 YYREEE (reference sequence). The CDR3 nucleotides are TGTGCCAGCAGATCGGGACCCGGGACAGCGAACACTGAAGCTTTCTTT. Amino acids: CASRSGPGTANTEAFF. The complete variable domain, with remaining parts taken from reference TRBV5-4 and TRBJ1-1, reads ETGVTQSPTHLIKTRGQQVTLRCSSQSGHNTVSWYQQALGQGPQFIFQYYREEENGRGNFPPRFSGLQFPNYSSELNVNALELDDSALYLCASRSGPGTANTEAFFGQGTRLTVV.